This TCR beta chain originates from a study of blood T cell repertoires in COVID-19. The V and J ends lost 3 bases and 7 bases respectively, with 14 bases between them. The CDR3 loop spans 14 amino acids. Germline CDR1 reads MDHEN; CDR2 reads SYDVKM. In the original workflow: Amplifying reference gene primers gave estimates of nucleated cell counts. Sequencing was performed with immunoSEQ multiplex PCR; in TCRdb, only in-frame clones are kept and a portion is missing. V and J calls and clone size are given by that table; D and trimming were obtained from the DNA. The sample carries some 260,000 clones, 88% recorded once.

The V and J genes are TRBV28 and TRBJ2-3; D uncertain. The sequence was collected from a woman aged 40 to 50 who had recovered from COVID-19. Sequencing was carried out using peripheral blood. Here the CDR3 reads CASSFEVSTYTQYF. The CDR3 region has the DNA TGTGCCAGCAGTTTTGAGGTCTCCACTTATACGCAGTATTTT.